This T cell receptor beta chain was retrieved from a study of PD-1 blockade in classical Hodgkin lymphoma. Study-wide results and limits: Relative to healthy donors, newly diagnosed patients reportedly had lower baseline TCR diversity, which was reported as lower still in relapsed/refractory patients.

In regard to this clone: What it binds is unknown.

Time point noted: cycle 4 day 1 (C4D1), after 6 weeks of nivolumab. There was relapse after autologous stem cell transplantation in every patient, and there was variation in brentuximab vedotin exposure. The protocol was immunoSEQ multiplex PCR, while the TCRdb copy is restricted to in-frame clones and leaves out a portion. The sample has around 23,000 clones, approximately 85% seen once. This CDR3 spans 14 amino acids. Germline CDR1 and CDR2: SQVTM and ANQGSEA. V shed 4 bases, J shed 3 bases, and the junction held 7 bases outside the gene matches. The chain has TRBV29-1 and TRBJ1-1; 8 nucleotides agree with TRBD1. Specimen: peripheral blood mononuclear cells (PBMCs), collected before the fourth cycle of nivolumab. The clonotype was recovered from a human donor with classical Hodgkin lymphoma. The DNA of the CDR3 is TGCAGCGTTGGGTCGAGGACAGGGCACACTGAAGCTTTCTTT. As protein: CSVGSRTGHTEAFF. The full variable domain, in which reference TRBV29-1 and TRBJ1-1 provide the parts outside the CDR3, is SAVISQKPSRDICQRGTSLTIQCQVDSQVTMMFWYRQQPGQSLTLIATANQGSEATYESGFVIDKFPISRPNLTFSTLTVSNMSPEDSSIYLCSVGSRTGHTEAFFGQGTRLTVV.